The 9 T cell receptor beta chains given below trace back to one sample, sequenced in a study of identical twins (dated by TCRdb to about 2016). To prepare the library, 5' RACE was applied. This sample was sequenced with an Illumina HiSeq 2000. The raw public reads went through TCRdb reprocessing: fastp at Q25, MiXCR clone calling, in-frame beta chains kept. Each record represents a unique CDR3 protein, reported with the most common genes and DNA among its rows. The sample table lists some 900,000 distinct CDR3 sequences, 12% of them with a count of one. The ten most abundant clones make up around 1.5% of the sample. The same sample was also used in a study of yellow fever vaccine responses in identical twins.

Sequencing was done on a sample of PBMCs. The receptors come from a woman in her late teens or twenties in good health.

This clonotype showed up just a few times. The CDR3: CASSLSGQGNTGELFF. Written as DNA, the CDR3 is TGTGCCAGCAGCTTATCGGGACAGGGGAACACCGGGGAGCTGTTTTTT. The chain uses TRBV7-9 and TRBJ2-2, with TRBD1 identical over 9 bases. Per the germline V gene, CDR1 is SEHNR and CDR2 is FQNEAQ (reference sequence). The V and J ends lost 2 bases and 1 base, in that order; junction bases with no gene match: 2. The CDR3 length is 16 residues.

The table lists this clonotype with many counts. In nucleotides, the CDR3 is TGCGCCAGCAGTGAATGGGACAGCACCGAAAAACTGTTTTTT. It is translated as CASSEWDSTEKLFF. V gene TRBV10-2 combines with J gene TRBJ1-4; the match to TRBD1 covers 7 bases. Trimming cost V 3 bases and J 8 bases; bases outside gene matches: 6. Germline V gene lookup returns CDR1 WSHSY and CDR2 SAAADI. The CDR3 is made up of 14 amino acids.

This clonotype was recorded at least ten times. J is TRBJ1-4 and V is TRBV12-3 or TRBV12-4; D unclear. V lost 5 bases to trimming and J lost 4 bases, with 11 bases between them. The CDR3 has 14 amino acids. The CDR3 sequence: CASSEDGLNEKLFF. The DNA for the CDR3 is TGTGCCAGCAGTGAAGACGGGCTTAATGAAAAACTGTTTTTT.

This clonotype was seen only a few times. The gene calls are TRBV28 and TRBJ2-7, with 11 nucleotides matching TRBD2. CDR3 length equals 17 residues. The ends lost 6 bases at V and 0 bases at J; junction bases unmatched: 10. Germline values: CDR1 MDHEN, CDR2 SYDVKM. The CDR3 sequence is CASSLKASGRSSYEQYF. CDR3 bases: TGTGCCAGCAGCCTAAAGGCTAGCGGGAGGAGCTCCTACGAGCAGTACTTC.

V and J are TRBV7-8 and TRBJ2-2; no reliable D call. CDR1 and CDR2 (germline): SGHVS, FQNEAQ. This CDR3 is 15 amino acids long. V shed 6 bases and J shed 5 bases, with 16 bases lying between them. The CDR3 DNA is TGTGCCAGCAGTACGGATGCAGTCATAACCGGGGAGCTGTTTTTT. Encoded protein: CASSTDAVITGELFF.

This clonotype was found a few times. CDR3 residues: CASRPDTGFFEQFF. CDR3 nucleotides: TGTGCCAGCAGACCAGACACAGGGTTCTTTGAGCAGTTCTTC. J is TRBJ2-1 and V is TRBV27; D is possibly TRBD1 (6 bases). The CDR3 runs to 14 residues. The V gene lost 6 bases and the J gene lost 9 bases, with 18 bases spanning the gap. Germline CDR1 is MNHEY and CDR2 is SMNVEV (reference sequence).

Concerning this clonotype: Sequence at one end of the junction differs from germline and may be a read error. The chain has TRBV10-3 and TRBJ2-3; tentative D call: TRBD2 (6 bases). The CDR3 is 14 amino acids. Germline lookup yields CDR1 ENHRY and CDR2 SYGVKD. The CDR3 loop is CAIRAGGNTYTQYF. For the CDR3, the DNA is TGTGCCATTCGGGCAGGCGGGAACACATATACGCAGTATTTT.

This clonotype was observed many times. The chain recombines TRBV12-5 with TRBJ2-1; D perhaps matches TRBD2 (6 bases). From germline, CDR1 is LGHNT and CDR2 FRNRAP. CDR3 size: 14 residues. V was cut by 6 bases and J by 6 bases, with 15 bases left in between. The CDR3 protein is CASGLGSLLNEQFF. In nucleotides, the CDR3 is TGTGCTAGTGGCCTCGGGAGCTTACTCAATGAGCAGTTCTTC.

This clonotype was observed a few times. In DNA form, the CDR3 reads TGTGCCAGCTCACGGCGGGGATCTTTAGCCAAAAACATTCAGTACTTC. Protein sequence: CASSRRGSLAKNIQYF. V and J are TRBV18 and TRBJ2-4; D is perhaps TRBD2 (6 bases). Trimming pared 4 bases from V and 0 bases from J, leaving 13 bases between. The CDR3 sequence is 16 residues long. Germline CDR1 KGHSH, CDR2 LQKENI.